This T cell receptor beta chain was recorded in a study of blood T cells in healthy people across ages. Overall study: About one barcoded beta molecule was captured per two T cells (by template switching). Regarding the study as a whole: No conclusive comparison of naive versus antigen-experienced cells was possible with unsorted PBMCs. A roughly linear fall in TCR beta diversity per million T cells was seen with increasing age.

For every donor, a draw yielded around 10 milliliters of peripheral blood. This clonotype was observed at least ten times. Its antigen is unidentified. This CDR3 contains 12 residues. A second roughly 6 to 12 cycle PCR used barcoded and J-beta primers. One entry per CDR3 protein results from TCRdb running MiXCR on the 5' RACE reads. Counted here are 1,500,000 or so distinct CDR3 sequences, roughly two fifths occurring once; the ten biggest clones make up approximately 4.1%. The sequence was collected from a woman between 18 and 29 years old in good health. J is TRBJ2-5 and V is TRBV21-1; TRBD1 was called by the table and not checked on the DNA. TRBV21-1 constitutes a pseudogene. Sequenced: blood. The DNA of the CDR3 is TGTGCCAGCAGCAGTACAGGGGAGACCCAGTACTTC. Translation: CASSSTGETQYF.